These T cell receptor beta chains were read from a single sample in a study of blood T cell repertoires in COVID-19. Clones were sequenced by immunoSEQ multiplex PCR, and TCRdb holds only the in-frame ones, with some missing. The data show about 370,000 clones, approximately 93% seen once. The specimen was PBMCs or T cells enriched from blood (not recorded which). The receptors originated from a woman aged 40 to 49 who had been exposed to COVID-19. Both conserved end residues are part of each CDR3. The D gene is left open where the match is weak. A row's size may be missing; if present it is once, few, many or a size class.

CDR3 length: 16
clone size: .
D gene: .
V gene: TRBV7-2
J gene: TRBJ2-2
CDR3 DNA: TGTGCCAGCAGATCCGGACTGAGAACAAACACCGGGGAGCTGTTTTTT
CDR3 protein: CASRSGLRTNTGELFF

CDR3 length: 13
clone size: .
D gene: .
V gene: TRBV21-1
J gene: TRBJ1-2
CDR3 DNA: TGTGCCAGCGGGACAGGGCCTCACTATGGCTACACCTTC
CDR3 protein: CASGTGPHYGYTF

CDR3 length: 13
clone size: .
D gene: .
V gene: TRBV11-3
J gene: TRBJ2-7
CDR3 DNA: TGTGCCAGCAGTGACAGCAGCTCCTACGAGCAGTACTTC
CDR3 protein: CASSDSSSYEQYF

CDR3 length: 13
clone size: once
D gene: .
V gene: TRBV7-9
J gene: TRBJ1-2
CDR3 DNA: TGTGCCAGCAGCTTAGCGGGTTCAGGCGGCTACACCTTC
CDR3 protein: CASSLAGSGGYTF

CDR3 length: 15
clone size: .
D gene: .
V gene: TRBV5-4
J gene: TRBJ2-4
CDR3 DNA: TGTGCCAGCAGCCTGAAGTCGGGATCCAAAAACATTCAGTACTTC
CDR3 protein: CASSLKSGSKNIQYF

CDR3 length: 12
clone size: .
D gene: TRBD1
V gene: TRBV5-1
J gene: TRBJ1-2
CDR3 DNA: TGCGCCAGCACCCTAGACAGGGACGGCTACACCTTC
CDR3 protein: CASTLDRDGYTF

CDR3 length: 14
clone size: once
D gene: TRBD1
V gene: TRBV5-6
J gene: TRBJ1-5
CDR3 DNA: TGTGCCAGCAGTTCGACAGGGGTAAATCAGCCCCAGCATTTT
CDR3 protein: CASSSTGVNQPQHF

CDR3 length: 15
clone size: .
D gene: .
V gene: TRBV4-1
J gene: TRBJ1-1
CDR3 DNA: TGCGCCAGCAGCCAAGGTACAGGGATTAACACTGAAGCTTTCTTT
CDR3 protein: CASSQGTGINTEAFF

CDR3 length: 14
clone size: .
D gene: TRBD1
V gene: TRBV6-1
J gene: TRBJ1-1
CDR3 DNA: TGTGCCAGCAGAGCAACAGGGGTGGGCACTGAAGCTTTCTTT
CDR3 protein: CASRATGVGTEAFF

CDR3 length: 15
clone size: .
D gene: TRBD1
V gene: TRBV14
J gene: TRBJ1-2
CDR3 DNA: TGTGCCAGCAGCCTTACACTGGACAGGTCCTATGGCTACACCTTC
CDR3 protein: CASSLTLDRSYGYTF

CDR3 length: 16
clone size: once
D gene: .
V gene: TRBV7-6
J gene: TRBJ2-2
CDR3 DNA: TGTGCCAGCACCTCAATGGCGGGCGGGAACACCGGGGAGCTGTTTTTT
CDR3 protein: CASTSMAGGNTGELFF

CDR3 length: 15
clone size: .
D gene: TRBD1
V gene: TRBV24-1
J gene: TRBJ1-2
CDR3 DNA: TGTGCCACCAGTGATCGGACAGGGGGGTCGCATGGCTACACCTTC
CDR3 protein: CATSDRTGGSHGYTF

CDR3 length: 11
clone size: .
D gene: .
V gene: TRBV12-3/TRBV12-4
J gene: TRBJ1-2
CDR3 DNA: TGTGCCAGCAGTTTATCGTATGGCCACACCTTC
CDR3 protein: CASSLSYGHTF

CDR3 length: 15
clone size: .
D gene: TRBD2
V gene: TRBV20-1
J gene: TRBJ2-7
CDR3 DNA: TGCAGTGCTAGTAGTCCAGCGGGATTGGGTTACGAGCAGTACTTC
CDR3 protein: CSASSPAGLGYEQYF

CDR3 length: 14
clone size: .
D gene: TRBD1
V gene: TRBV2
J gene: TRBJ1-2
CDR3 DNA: TGTGCCAGCAGTGAACCAGGGGGCTTGTATGGCTACACCTTC
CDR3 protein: CASSEPGGLYGYTF

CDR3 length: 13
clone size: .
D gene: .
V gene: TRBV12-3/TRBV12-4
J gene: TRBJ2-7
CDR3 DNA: TGTGCCAGCAGGGGGCAGAACTCCTACGAGCAGTACTTC
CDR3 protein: CASRGQNSYEQYF

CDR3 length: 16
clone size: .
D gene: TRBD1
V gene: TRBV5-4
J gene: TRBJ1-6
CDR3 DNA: TGTGCCAGCAGCCACCCGGGACAGGGGATTAATTCACCCCTCCACTTT
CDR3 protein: CASSHPGQGINSPLHF

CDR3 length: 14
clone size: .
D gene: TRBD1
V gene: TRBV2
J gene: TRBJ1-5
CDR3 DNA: TGTGCCAGCAGTATTGGGACAGACAATCAGCCCCAGCATTTT
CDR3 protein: CASSIGTDNQPQHF

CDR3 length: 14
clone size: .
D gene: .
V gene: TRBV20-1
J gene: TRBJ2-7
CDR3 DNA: TGCAGTGCTAGTAAGGGGGGGTGGGCCTACGAGCAGTACTTC
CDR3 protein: CSASKGGWAYEQYF

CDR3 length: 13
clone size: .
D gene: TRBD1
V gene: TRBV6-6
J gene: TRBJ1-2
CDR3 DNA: TGTGCCAGCAGCCCAGGGGGGTCCTATGGCTACACCTTC
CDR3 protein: CASSPGGSYGYTF

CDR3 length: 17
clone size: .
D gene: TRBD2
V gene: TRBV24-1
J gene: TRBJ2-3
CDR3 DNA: TGTGCCACCAGTGACCCGGGACTAGCGGGAATTGCAGATACGCAGTATTTT
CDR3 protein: CATSDPGLAGIADTQYF

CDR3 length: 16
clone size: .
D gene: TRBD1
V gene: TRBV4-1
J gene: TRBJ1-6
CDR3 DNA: TGCGCCAGCAGCCCGGAAGGGACAGGGGGCGAATCACCCCTCCACTTT
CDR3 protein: CASSPEGTGGESPLHF

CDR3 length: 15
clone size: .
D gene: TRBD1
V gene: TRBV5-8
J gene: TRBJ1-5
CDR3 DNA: TGTGCCAGCAGCCCCGGGACAGGGGGCGGTCAGCCCCAGCATTTT
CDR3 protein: CASSPGTGGGQPQHF

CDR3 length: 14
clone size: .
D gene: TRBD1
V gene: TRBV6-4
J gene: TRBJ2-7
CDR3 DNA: TGTGCCAGCCGGAATAGACAGGGAGTCTACGAGCAGTACTTC
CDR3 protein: CASRNRQGVYEQYF

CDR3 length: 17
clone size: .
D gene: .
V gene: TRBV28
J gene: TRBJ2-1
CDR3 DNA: TGTGCCAGCAGTTTAGAGGGTTCCGCCAGCTCCTACAATGAGCAGTTCTTC
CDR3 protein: CASSLEGSASSYNEQFF

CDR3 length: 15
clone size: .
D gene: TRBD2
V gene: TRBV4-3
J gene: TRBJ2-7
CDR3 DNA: TGCGCCAGCAGCCCCATTCTAGCGGGAGCCTACGAGCAGTACTTC
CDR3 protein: CASSPILAGAYEQYF

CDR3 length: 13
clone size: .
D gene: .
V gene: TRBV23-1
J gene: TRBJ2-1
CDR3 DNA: TGCGCCAGCTGGGGGGAACCTTTGGGTGAGCAGTTCTTC
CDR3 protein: CASWGEPLGEQFF

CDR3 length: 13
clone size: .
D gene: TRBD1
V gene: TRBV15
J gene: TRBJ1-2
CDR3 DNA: TGTGCCACCAGCAGGGACAGGGACTATGGCTACACCTTC
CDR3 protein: CATSRDRDYGYTF

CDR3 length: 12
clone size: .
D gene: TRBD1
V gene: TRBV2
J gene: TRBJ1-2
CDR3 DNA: TGTGCCACCCGCGGACAGGGCTTTAGCTACACCTTC
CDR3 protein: CATRGQGFSYTF

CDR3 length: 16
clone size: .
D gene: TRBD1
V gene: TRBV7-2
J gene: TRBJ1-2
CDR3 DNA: TGTGCCAGCAGCTTGGAGACAGGGAACTTTAACTATGGCTACACCTTC
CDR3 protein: CASSLETGNFNYGYTF

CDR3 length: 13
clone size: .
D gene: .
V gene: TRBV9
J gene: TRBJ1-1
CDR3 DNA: TGTGCCAGCAGCGCAGAAATGAACACTGAAGCTTTCTTT
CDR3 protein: CASSAEMNTEAFF

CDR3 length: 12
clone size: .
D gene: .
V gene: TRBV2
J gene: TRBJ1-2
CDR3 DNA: TGTGCCAGCAGTCGTGAGAACTATGGCTACACCTTC
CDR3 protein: CASSRENYGYTF

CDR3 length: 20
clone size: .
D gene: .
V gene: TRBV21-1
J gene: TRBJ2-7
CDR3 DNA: TGTGCCAGCAGCAACCCCCCGGGACTAGCGGGAGAGCACTACTCCTACGAGCAGTACTTC
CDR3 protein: CASSNPPGLAGEHYSYEQYF

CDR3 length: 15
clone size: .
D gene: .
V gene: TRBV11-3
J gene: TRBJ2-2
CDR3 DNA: TGTGCCAGCAGCTTAGGACAGGTGAACACCGGGGAGCTGTTTTTT
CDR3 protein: CASSLGQVNTGELFF

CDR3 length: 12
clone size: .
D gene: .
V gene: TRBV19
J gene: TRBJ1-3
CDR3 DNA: TGTGCCAGTACGGGGACTGGAAACACCATATATTTT
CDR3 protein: CASTGTGNTIYF

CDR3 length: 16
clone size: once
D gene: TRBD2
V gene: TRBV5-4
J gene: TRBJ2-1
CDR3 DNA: TGTGCCAGCAGCTTCGGGGGGGGCCTGACCTACAATGAGCAGTTCTTC
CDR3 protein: CASSFGGGLTYNEQFF

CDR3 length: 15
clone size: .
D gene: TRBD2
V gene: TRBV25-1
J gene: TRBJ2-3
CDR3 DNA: TGTGCCAGCAGTCCAGCGGGAGGGCGGGCAGATACGCAGTATTTT
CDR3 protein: CASSPAGGRADTQYF

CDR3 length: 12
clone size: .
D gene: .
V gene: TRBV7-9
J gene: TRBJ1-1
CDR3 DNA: TGTGCCAGCAGCTTTGCACAGTTTGAAGCTTTCTTT
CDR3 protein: CASSFAQFEAFF

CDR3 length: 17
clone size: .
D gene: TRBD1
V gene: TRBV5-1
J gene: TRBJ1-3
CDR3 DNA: TGCGCCAGCAGCCCGGGCTTCGGGACAGCCTCTGGAAACACCATATATTTT
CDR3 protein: CASSPGFGTASGNTIYF

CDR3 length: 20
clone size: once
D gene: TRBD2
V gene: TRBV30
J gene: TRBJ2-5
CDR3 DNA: TGTGCCTGGAGGCCACGTAGGCGTAGCGGGGGGGCCTTATCAGGAGAGACCCAGTACTTC
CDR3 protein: CAWRPRRRSGGALSGETQYF

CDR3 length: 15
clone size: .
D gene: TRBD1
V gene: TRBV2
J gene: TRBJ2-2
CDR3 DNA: TGTGCCAGCAGTTCTGACAGGGGGAAAAGCGGGGAGCTGTTTTTT
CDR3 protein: CASSSDRGKSGELFF

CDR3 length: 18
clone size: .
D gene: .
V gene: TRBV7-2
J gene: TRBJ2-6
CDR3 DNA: TGTGCCAGCAGCCTTTCCCAAACCGGGGGATATGGGGCCAACGTCCTGACTTTC
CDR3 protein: CASSLSQTGGYGANVLTF